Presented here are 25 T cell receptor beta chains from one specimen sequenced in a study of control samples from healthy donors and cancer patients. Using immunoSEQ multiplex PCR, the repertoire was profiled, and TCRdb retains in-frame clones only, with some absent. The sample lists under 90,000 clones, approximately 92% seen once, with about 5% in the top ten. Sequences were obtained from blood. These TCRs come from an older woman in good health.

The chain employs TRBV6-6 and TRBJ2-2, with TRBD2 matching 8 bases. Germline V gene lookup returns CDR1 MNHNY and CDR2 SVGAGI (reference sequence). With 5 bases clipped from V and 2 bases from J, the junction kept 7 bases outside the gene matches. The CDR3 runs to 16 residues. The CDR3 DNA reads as TGTGCCAGCAGTACCCGCGGGACTAGTAACACCGGGGAGCTGTTTTTT. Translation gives CASSTRGTSNTGELFF.

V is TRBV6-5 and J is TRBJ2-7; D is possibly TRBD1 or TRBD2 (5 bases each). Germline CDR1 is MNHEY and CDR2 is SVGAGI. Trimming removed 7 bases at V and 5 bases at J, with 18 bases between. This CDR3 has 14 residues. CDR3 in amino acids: CASTPGTSAHEQYF. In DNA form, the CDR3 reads TGTGCCAGCACCCCAGGGACGTCGGCCCACGAGCAGTACTTC.

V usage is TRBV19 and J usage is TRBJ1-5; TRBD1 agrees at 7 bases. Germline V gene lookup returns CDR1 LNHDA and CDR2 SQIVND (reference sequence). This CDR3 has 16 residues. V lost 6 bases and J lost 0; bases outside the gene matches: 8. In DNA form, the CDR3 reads TGTGCCAGTAGCCCGACAGGGAGTAATAGCAATCAGCCCCAGCATTTT. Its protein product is CASSPTGSNSNQPQHF.

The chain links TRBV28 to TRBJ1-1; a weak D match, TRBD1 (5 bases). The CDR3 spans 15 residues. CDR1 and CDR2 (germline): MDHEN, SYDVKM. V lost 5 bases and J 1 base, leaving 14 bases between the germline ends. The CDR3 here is CASSRPGIANTEAFF. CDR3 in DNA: TGTGCCAGCAGTCGTCCAGGGATCGCGAACACTGAAGCTTTCTTT.

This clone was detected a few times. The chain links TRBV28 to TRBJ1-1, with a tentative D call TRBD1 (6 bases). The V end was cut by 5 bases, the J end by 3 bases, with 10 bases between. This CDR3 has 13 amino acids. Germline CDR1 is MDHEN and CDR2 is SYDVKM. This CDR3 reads CASSPRGYTEAFF. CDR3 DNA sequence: TGTGCCAGCAGTCCCAGGGGATACACTGAAGCTTTCTTT.

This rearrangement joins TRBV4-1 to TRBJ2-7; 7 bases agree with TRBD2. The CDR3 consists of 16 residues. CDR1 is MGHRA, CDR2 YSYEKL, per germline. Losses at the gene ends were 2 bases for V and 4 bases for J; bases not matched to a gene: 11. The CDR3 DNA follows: TGCGCCAGCAGCCAAAGCACTAGCGCTGGGGGGTACGAGCAGTACTTC. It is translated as CASSQSTSAGGYEQYF.

The CDR3: CASRRTGGTEAFF. The CDR3 coding sequence is TGTGCCAGCAGAAGAACAGGGGGCACTGAAGCTTTCTTT. The chain joins TRBV11-2 to TRBJ1-1; TRBD1 aligns across 8 bases. The CDR3 runs to 13 residues. V was pared by 6 bases and J by 4 bases, with 4 bases of the junction left unmatched. Germline V gene sequence: CDR1 SGHAT, CDR2 FQNNGV.

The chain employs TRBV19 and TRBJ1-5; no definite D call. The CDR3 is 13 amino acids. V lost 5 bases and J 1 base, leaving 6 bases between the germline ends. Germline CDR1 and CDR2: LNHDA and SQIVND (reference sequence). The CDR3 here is CASSHDSNQPQHF. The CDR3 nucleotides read TGTGCCAGTAGTCATGACAGCAATCAGCCCCAGCATTTT.

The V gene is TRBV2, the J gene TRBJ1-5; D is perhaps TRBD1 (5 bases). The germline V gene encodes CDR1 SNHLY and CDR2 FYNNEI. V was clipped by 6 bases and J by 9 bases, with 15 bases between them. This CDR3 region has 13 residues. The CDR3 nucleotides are TGTGCCAGCAGGGACACGCTCCGGCTGCCCCAGCATTTT. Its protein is CASRDTLRLPQHF.

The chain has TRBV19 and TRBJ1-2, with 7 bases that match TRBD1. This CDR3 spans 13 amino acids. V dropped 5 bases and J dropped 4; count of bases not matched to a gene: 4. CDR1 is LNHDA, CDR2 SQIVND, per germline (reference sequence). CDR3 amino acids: CASSPTGPYGYTF. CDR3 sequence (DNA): TGTGCCAGTAGTCCGACAGGGCCCTATGGCTACACCTTC.

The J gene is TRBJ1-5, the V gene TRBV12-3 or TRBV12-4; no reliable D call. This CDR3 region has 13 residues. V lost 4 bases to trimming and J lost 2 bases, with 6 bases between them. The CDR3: CASSWGGNQPQHF. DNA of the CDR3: TGTGCCAGCAGTTGGGGTGGCAATCAGCCCCAGCATTTT.

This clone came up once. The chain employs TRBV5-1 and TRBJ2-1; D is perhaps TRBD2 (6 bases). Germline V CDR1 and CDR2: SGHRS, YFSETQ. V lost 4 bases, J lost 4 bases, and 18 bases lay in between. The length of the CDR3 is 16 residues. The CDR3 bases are TGCGCCAGCAGCCGAGTTTCTAGCGACTCATACAATGAGCAGTTCTTC. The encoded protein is CASSRVSSDSYNEQFF.

The CDR3 region is CASSKIAGGYRETQYF. The CDR3 DNA reads as TGTGCCAGCAGTAAGATAGCGGGAGGGTATCGGGAGACCCAGTACTTC. The chain combines TRBV6-2 or TRBV6-3 with TRBJ2-5; 11 bases match TRBD2. The CDR3 spans 16 residues. Germline CDR1 MNHEY, CDR2 SVGEGT. Unmatched junction bases numbered 10, after V lost 5 bases and J lost 5 bases.

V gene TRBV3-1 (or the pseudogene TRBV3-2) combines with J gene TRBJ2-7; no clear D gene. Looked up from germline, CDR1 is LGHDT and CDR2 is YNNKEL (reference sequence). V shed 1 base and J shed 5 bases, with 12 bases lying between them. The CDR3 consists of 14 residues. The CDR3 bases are TGTGCCAGCAGCCAAGCCTGGCTTGGCCACGAGCAGTACTTC. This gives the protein CASSQAWLGHEQYF.

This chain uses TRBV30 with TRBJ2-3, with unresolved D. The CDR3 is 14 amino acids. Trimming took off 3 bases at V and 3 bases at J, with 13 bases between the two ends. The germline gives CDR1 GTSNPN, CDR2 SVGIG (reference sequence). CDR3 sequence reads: CAWRSRQRTDTQYF. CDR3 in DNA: TGTGCCTGGAGGTCCAGGCAACGGACAGATACGCAGTATTTT.

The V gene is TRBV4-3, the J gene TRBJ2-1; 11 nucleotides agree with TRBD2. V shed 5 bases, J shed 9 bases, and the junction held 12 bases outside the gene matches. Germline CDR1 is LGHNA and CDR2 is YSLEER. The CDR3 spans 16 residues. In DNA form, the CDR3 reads TGCGCCAGCAGCGCTCCCACTAGCGGGAGCATGGGTGAGCAGTTCTTC. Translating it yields CASSAPTSGSMGEQFF.

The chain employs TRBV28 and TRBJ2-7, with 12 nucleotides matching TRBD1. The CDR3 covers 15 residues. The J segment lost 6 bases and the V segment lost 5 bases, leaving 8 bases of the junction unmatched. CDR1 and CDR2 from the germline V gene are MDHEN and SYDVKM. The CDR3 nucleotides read TGTGCCAGCAGTGATCCGGGACAGGGGGCTGGCGAGCAGTACTTC. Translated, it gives CASSDPGQGAGEQYF.

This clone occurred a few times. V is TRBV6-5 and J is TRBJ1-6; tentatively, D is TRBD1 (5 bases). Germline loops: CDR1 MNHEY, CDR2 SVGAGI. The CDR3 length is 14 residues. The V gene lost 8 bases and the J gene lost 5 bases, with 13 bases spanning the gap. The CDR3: CASGGTWDNSPLHF. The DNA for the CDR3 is TGTGCCAGCGGCGGGACGTGGGATAATTCACCCCTCCACTTT.

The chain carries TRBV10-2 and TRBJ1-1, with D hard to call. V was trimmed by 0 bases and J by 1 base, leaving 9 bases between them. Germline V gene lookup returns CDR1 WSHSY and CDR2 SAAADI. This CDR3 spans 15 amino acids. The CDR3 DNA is TGCGCCAGCAGTGAGTCGCGGTGGGCGAACACTGAAGCTTTCTTT. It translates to CASSESRWANTEAFF.

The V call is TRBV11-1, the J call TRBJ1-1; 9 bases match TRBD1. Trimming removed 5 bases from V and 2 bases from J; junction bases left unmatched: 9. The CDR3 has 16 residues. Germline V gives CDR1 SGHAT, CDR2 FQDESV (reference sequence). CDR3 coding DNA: TGTGCCAGCAGCCCCCAGGACAGGGGACGTAACACTGAAGCTTTCTTT. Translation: CASSPQDRGRNTEAFF. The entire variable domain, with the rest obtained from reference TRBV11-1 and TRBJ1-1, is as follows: EAEVAQSPRYKITEKSQAVAFWCDPISGHATLYWYRQILGQGPELLVQFQDESVVDDSQLPKDRFSAERLKGVDSTLKIQPAELGDSAMYLCASSPQDRGRNTEAFFGQGTRLTVV.

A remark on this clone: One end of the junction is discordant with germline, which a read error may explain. The CDR3 loop reads CANSDPPNTEAFF. CDR3 DNA: TGTGCCAACAGTGACCCTCCGAACACTGAAGCTTTCTTT. This chain connects TRBV28 to TRBJ1-1; D is ambiguous. CDR3 length equals 13 residues. Germline V CDR1 and CDR2: MDHEN, SYDVKM.

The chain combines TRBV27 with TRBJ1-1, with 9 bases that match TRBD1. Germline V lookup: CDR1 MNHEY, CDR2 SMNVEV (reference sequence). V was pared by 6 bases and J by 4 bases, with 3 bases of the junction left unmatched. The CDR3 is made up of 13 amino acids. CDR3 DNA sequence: TGTGCCAGCAGGCCGACAGGGGGCACTGAAGCTTTCTTT. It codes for CASRPTGGTEAFF.

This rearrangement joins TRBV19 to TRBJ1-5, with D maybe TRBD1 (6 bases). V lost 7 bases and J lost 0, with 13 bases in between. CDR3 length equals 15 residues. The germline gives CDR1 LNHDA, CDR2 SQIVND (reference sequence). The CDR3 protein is CASMGGTYSNQPQHF. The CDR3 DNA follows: TGTGCCAGTATGGGAGGGACATATAGCAATCAGCCCCAGCATTTT.

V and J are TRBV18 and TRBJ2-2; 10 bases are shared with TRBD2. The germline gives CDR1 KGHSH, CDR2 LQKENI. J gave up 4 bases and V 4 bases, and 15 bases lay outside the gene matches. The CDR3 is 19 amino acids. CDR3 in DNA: TGTGCCAGCTCACTCCCGCGCGCTAGCGGGAGCTCGGGCACCGGGGAGCTGTTTTTT. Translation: CASSLPRASGSSGTGELFF.

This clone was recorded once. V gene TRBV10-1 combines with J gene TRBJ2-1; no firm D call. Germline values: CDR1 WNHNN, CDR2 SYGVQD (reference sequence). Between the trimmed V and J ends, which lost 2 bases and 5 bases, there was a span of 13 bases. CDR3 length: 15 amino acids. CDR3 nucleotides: TGCGCCAGCAGTGAGGGCCAGCCCAGAAACAATGAGCAGTTCTTC. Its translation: CASSEGQPRNNEQFF.